A selection of T cell receptor beta chains follows, all from one sample in a study of blood T cell repertoires in COVID-19. Produced via immunoSEQ multiplex PCR; TCRdb's table is partial and in-frame only. The sample gives 200,000 or so clones, 80% to 85% of which show up once; about 2.1% is in the top ten. The sequenced sample consisted of peripheral blood. All receptors come from a woman between 55 and 75 years old with acute or convalescent COVID-19. CDR3s include the opening cysteine and the closing phenylalanine or tryptophan. The order of the fields is D gene, clone size, J gene, V gene, CDR3 DNA, CDR3 protein. The D gene is left open where the match is weak. Some rows mark clone size as missing; the rest say once, few, many or name a class of expanded clone.

d_call: .; clone_size: few; j_call: TRBJ1-6; v_call: TRBV12-3/TRBV12-4; cdr3_nt: TGTGCCAGCAGTTTCCCCAATCGGCCCCTCCACTTT; cdr3_aa: CASSFPNRPLHF
d_call: .; clone_size: once; j_call: TRBJ1-2; v_call: TRBV5-5; cdr3_nt: TGTGCCAGCAGCTTGCAGGGGATCGCTAACTATGGCTACACCTTC; cdr3_aa: CASSLQGIANYGYTF
d_call: TRBD1; clone_size: .; j_call: TRBJ1-2; v_call: TRBV6-5; cdr3_nt: TGTGCCAGCAGTCCAGGGGGGAAGTCTGGCTACACCTTC; cdr3_aa: CASSPGGKSGYTF
d_call: .; clone_size: .; j_call: TRBJ1-1; v_call: TRBV14; cdr3_nt: TGTGCCAGCAGCCAAGTTATAGGGAGGTACACTGAAGCTTTCTTT; cdr3_aa: CASSQVIGRYTEAFF
d_call: TRBD2; clone_size: few; j_call: TRBJ2-7; v_call: TRBV7-6; cdr3_nt: TGTGCCAGCAGCCTAGCGGGGAGCTCCTACGAGCAGTACTTC; cdr3_aa: CASSLAGSSYEQYF
d_call: .; clone_size: .; j_call: TRBJ2-3; v_call: TRBV5-1; cdr3_nt: TGCGCCAGCAGCACTTCTAGCATGACAGATACGCAGTATTTT; cdr3_aa: CASSTSSMTDTQYF
d_call: TRBD1; clone_size: .; j_call: TRBJ1-6; v_call: TRBV19; cdr3_nt: TGTGCCAGTAGCGAGACAGGGGCGCATAATTCACCCCTCCACTTT; cdr3_aa: CASSETGAHNSPLHF
d_call: .; clone_size: few; j_call: TRBJ1-1; v_call: TRBV18; cdr3_nt: TGTGCCAGCTCTCCGGGCGGGGCGTTAACTGAAGCTTTCTTT; cdr3_aa: CASSPGGALTEAFF
d_call: .; clone_size: .; j_call: TRBJ2-2; v_call: TRBV19; cdr3_nt: TGTGCCAGTAGTATCCAGACAGGGAACACCGGGGAGCTGTTTTTT; cdr3_aa: CASSIQTGNTGELFF
d_call: .; clone_size: .; j_call: TRBJ1-4; v_call: TRBV6-1; cdr3_nt: TGTGCCAGCAGTGAGGGGAGGTGGGAAAAACTGTTTTTT; cdr3_aa: CASSEGRWEKLFF
d_call: TRBD2; clone_size: .; j_call: TRBJ2-2; v_call: TRBV7-2; cdr3_nt: TGTGCCAGCAGCAAACCGGGACTAGCGGGGGGCACCGGGGAGCTGTTTTTT; cdr3_aa: CASSKPGLAGGTGELFF
d_call: TRBD1; clone_size: .; j_call: TRBJ1-2; v_call: TRBV5-4; cdr3_nt: TGTGCCAGCAGTTTTGACAGGGACTATGGCTACACCTTC; cdr3_aa: CASSFDRDYGYTF
d_call: TRBD1; clone_size: .; j_call: TRBJ1-2; v_call: TRBV28; cdr3_nt: TGTGCCAGCAGGGTAGGCACCGGGACAGGGGGCCGTGGCTACACCTTC; cdr3_aa: CASRVGTGTGGRGYTF
d_call: .; clone_size: .; j_call: TRBJ1-5; v_call: TRBV4-2; cdr3_nt: TGTGCCAGCAGCCAAGAAAGGACTTCTCAGCCCCAGCATTTT; cdr3_aa: CASSQERTSQPQHF
d_call: TRBD1; clone_size: once; j_call: TRBJ1-1; v_call: TRBV7-9; cdr3_nt: TGTGCCAGCAGCTTCCAGGGGGGCACTGAAGCTTTCTTT; cdr3_aa: CASSFQGGTEAFF
d_call: .; clone_size: .; j_call: TRBJ2-5; v_call: TRBV7-8; cdr3_nt: TGTGCCAGCAGCTCCCCACAGGGACAAGAGACCCAGTACTTC; cdr3_aa: CASSSPQGQETQYF
d_call: .; clone_size: .; j_call: TRBJ1-5; v_call: TRBV2; cdr3_nt: TGTGCCAGCAAAGGCAGCGGATATAGCAATCAGCCCCAGCATTTT; cdr3_aa: CASKGSGYSNQPQHF
d_call: TRBD1; clone_size: .; j_call: TRBJ2-3; v_call: TRBV11-3; cdr3_nt: TGTGCCAGCAGACAGGGGACCACAGATACGCAGTATTTT; cdr3_aa: CASRQGTTDTQYF
d_call: .; clone_size: .; j_call: TRBJ1-6; v_call: TRBV6-5; cdr3_nt: TGTGCCAGCAGGCCCAGGGATGGCTATAATTCACCCCTCCACTTT; cdr3_aa: CASRPRDGYNSPLHF
d_call: .; clone_size: .; j_call: TRBJ2-3; v_call: TRBV4-1; cdr3_nt: TGCGCCAGCAGCCAAGAATGGAGGGGCACAGATACGCAGTATTTT; cdr3_aa: CASSQEWRGTDTQYF
d_call: TRBD1; clone_size: few; j_call: TRBJ1-2; v_call: TRBV29-1; cdr3_nt: TGCAGCGTTGAAGATCTTAAGGGGGCTGGAAGGACGGGCTACACCTTC; cdr3_aa: CSVEDLKGAGRTGYTF
d_call: TRBD1; clone_size: .; j_call: TRBJ1-2; v_call: TRBV10-3; cdr3_nt: TGTGCCACCAACGGGGACAGTTCCTATGGCTACACCTTC; cdr3_aa: CATNGDSSYGYTF
d_call: .; clone_size: once; j_call: TRBJ1-1; v_call: TRBV29-1; cdr3_nt: TGCAGCGCTGGAGGGGTTACTGAAGCTTTCTTT; cdr3_aa: CSAGGVTEAFF
d_call: TRBD2; clone_size: .; j_call: TRBJ2-1; v_call: TRBV28; cdr3_nt: TGTGCCAGCGGAAGAGGCGGGGGGGGCAATGAGCAGTTCTTC; cdr3_aa: CASGRGGGGNEQFF
d_call: TRBD1; clone_size: .; j_call: TRBJ2-7; v_call: TRBV2; cdr3_nt: TGTGCCAGCAGCGACAAACAGGGGGCCATCTACGAGCAGTACTTC; cdr3_aa: CASSDKQGAIYEQYF
d_call: .; clone_size: .; j_call: TRBJ1-1; v_call: TRBV6-5; cdr3_nt: TGTGCCAGCAGTAAGGGGTCCTCAGGGGAGACTGAAGCTTTCTTT; cdr3_aa: CASSKGSSGETEAFF
d_call: .; clone_size: .; j_call: TRBJ2-6; v_call: TRBV10-3; cdr3_nt: TGTGCCATCAGCCCACAGCAATCTGGGGCCAACGTCCTGACTTTC; cdr3_aa: CAISPQQSGANVLTF
d_call: TRBD1; clone_size: few; j_call: TRBJ1-5; v_call: TRBV3-1/TRBV3-2; cdr3_nt: TGTGCCAGCAGCCAAGGATACAGGGGTAATCAGCCCCAGCATTTT; cdr3_aa: CASSQGYRGNQPQHF
d_call: .; clone_size: .; j_call: TRBJ1-3; v_call: TRBV6-5; cdr3_nt: TGTGCCAGCAGAGAGGGCTCTGGAAACACCATATATTTT; cdr3_aa: CASREGSGNTIYF
d_call: TRBD2; clone_size: .; j_call: TRBJ2-3; v_call: TRBV7-6; cdr3_nt: TGTGCCAGCAGCCAAACTAGCGGGGGGGTCGATACGCAGTATTTT; cdr3_aa: CASSQTSGGVDTQYF
d_call: .; clone_size: .; j_call: TRBJ1-1; v_call: TRBV12-3/TRBV12-4; cdr3_nt: TGTGCCAGCAGTTCCGGGGTAACTGAAGCTTTCTTT; cdr3_aa: CASSSGVTEAFF
d_call: .; clone_size: .; j_call: TRBJ1-2; v_call: TRBV5-4; cdr3_nt: TGTGCCAGCAGCTTGACAGGGATGGACTATGGCTACACCTTC; cdr3_aa: CASSLTGMDYGYTF
d_call: .; clone_size: .; j_call: TRBJ1-5; v_call: TRBV4-1; cdr3_nt: TGCGCCAGCAGCCAATGGAGGGAAGGCAATCAGCCCCAGCATTTT; cdr3_aa: CASSQWREGNQPQHF
d_call: .; clone_size: .; j_call: TRBJ1-1; v_call: TRBV27; cdr3_nt: TGTGCCAGCAGTTTAGTAGGGGTCACTGAAGCTTTCTTT; cdr3_aa: CASSLVGVTEAFF
d_call: .; clone_size: .; j_call: TRBJ1-5; v_call: TRBV27; cdr3_nt: TGTGCCAGCAGCCCTAGGACAGCTAGCAATCAGCCCCAGCATTTT; cdr3_aa: CASSPRTASNQPQHF
d_call: .; clone_size: .; j_call: TRBJ2-5; v_call: TRBV13; cdr3_nt: TGTGCCAGCAGCTTAGGTCTAGGGCGGAGGGAGACCCAGTACTTC; cdr3_aa: CASSLGLGRRETQYF
d_call: .; clone_size: few; j_call: TRBJ2-7; v_call: TRBV10-3; cdr3_nt: TGTGCCATCAGTGACCAATCCGGCGAGCAGTACTTC; cdr3_aa: CAISDQSGEQYF
d_call: .; clone_size: .; j_call: TRBJ1-6; v_call: TRBV6-2/TRBV6-3; cdr3_nt: TGTGCCAGCAGTCGGACAGCCCCCTATAATTCACCCCTCCACTTT; cdr3_aa: CASSRTAPYNSPLHF
d_call: TRBD1; clone_size: .; j_call: TRBJ1-2; v_call: TRBV5-1; cdr3_nt: TGCGCCAGCAGCTTGGGCCCCGGGGGACAGGCGGGCTATGGCTACACCTTC; cdr3_aa: CASSLGPGGQAGYGYTF
d_call: .; clone_size: .; j_call: TRBJ1-1; v_call: TRBV29-1; cdr3_nt: TGCAGCGTTGAAGATCTCGTGAACACTGAAGCTTTCTTT; cdr3_aa: CSVEDLVNTEAFF
d_call: TRBD1; clone_size: once; j_call: TRBJ2-5; v_call: TRBV9; cdr3_nt: TGTGCCCACGGGTCGGGACAGGGCAAAACGTACCAAGAGACCCAGTACTTC; cdr3_aa: CAHGSGQGKTYQETQYF
d_call: .; clone_size: few; j_call: TRBJ1-6; v_call: TRBV7-2; cdr3_nt: TGTGCCAGCAGCTTCGGACAGACTAATTCACCCCTCCACTTT; cdr3_aa: CASSFGQTNSPLHF
d_call: TRBD2; clone_size: .; j_call: TRBJ2-1; v_call: TRBV7-2; cdr3_nt: TGTGCCAGCAGGGTAGCGGGGGGAACACATACCAAGCAGTTCTTC; cdr3_aa: CASRVAGGTHTKQFF
d_call: .; clone_size: .; j_call: TRBJ2-2; v_call: TRBV9; cdr3_nt: TGTGCCAGCAGCGTAGAGTTAGTTAGGACAGCGAACACCGGGGAGCTGTTTTTT; cdr3_aa: CASSVELVRTANTGELFF
d_call: .; clone_size: .; j_call: TRBJ1-1; v_call: TRBV5-6; cdr3_nt: TGTGCCAGCAGCTTGGGGAGGAAGGAGTGGTGGGCTGAAGCTTTCTTT; cdr3_aa: CASSLGRKEWWAEAFF
d_call: TRBD1; clone_size: .; j_call: TRBJ2-7; v_call: TRBV14; cdr3_nt: TGTGCCAGCAGCCAGCGATTGCACCTGGGACAGGGGCGAGACGAGCAGTACTTC; cdr3_aa: CASSQRLHLGQGRDEQYF
d_call: .; clone_size: .; j_call: TRBJ1-5; v_call: TRBV2; cdr3_nt: TGTGCCAGCAGCCCCACCGACAGATTTCCTTACAATCAGCCCCAGCATTTT; cdr3_aa: CASSPTDRFPYNQPQHF
d_call: .; clone_size: few; j_call: TRBJ2-7; v_call: TRBV19; cdr3_nt: TGTGCCAGTAGTAAACAGGGCCTTGACACCTACGAGCAGTACTTC; cdr3_aa: CASSKQGLDTYEQYF
d_call: .; clone_size: .; j_call: TRBJ1-5; v_call: TRBV19; cdr3_nt: TGTGCCAGTAGTATTCGTTCCCATCAGCCCCAGCATTTT; cdr3_aa: CASSIRSHQPQHF
d_call: TRBD1; clone_size: few; j_call: TRBJ1-5; v_call: TRBV30; cdr3_nt: TGTGCCTGGGGGGGACAGGGGCATCAGCCCCAGCATTTT; cdr3_aa: CAWGGQGHQPQHF